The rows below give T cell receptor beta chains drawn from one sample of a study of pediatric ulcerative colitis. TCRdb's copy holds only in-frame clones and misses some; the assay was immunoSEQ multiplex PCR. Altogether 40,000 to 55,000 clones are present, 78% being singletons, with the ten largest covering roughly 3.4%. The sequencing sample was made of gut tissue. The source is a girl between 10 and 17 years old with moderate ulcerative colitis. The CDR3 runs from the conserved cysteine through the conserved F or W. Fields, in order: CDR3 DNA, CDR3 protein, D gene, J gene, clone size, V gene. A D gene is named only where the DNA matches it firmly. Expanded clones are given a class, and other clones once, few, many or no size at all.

TGTGCCAGCAGTTACTCGCCCAGCTACGAGCAGTACTTC CASSYSPSYEQYF NA TRBJ2-7 NA TRBV6-5
TGTGCCAGCCAAATTCTGAACACTGAAGCTTTCTTT CASQILNTEAFF NA TRBJ1-1 few TRBV6-6
TGTGCCAGCAGACTCGGGACTAGCGGGAGTTTCTACGAGCAGTACTTC CASRLGTSGSFYEQYF TRBD2 TRBJ2-7 NA TRBV2
TGTGCCAGCAGCAACGGCCGCATTAGCTCTGGGGCCAACGTCCTGACTTTC CASSNGRISSGANVLTF NA TRBJ2-6 NA TRBV11-3
TGTGCCAGCAGCAGCAGGCTTGGGATCTCTGGAAACACCATATATTTT CASSSRLGISGNTIYF NA TRBJ1-3 NA TRBV7-8
TGTGCCAGCAGCTTTTCCAGTACACAGGTTCCCCCTTACAATGAGCAGTTCTTC CASSFSSTQVPPYNEQFF NA TRBJ2-1 NA TRBV7-2
TGTGCCAGCAGCCCTGGAGGGACAGGGGGCGGAAATTCACCCCTCCACTTT CASSPGGTGGGNSPLHF TRBD1 TRBJ1-6 NA TRBV5-4
TGTGCCAGCAGTGACCTTTACGAGCAGTACTTC CASSDLYEQYF NA TRBJ2-7 NA TRBV28
TGTGCCAGTAGCATCGACAGAGGGCTAATGAACACTGAAGCTTTCTTT CASSIDRGLMNTEAFF NA TRBJ1-1 NA TRBV19
TGTGCCAGCTCACCGCCAGACTATGGCTACACCTTC CASSPPDYGYTF NA TRBJ1-2 NA TRBV18
TGTGCCAGCAGCCCCCTCACTAGCGGCGAAACCGGGGAGCTGTTTTTT CASSPLTSGETGELFF TRBD2 TRBJ2-2 NA TRBV5-6
TGCGCCAGCAGCCAAGAAGGCCTAGCGGGGACAGATACGCAGTATTTT CASSQEGLAGTDTQYF TRBD2 TRBJ2-3 NA TRBV4-3
TGTGCCAGCAGCCAACGACTGTCTAGCGGGAGCGGGGAGCTGTTTTTT CASSQRLSSGSGELFF TRBD2 TRBJ2-2 NA TRBV6-4
TGTGCCAGTTCAGCTTTTAACTATGGCTACACCTTC CASSAFNYGYTF NA TRBJ1-2 NA TRBV28
TGTGCCTGGAGCCGCGGAGTGGGGAACTATGGCTACACCTTC CAWSRGVGNYGYTF NA TRBJ1-2 few TRBV30
TGTGCCAGCAGTCTCCATCCGGACTACCCTTACAATGAGCAGTTCTTC CASSLHPDYPYNEQFF NA TRBJ2-1 NA TRBV6-4
TGTGCCAGCAGCTTACCAGCGACTTGGGGAAATGAGCAGTTCTTC CASSLPATWGNEQFF NA TRBJ2-1 NA TRBV7-6
TGCAGCGCTGGGAAGGGGATTAGGGGGGAGCTGTTTTTT CSAGKGIRGELFF NA TRBJ2-2 NA TRBV29-1
TGTGCCTGGAGTGTATCAAACTATGGCTACACCTTC CAWSVSNYGYTF NA TRBJ1-2 NA TRBV30
TGCGCCAGCAGCCAGATACAGGGAATCGGTGAAAAACTGTTTTTT CASSQIQGIGEKLFF NA TRBJ1-4 NA TRBV5-1
TGTGCCAGCAGCTTAGGGGGGACAGAGTTGTACGAGCAGTACTTC CASSLGGTELYEQYF TRBD1 TRBJ2-7 NA TRBV7-2
TGTGCCAGCAGCCCTCGGGGGTTCCAGCCCCAGCATTTT CASSPRGFQPQHF NA TRBJ1-5 NA TRBV28
TGTGCCAGCAGCGTAGGAGGGGGGAACTATGGCTACACCTTC CASSVGGGNYGYTF NA TRBJ1-2 once TRBV9